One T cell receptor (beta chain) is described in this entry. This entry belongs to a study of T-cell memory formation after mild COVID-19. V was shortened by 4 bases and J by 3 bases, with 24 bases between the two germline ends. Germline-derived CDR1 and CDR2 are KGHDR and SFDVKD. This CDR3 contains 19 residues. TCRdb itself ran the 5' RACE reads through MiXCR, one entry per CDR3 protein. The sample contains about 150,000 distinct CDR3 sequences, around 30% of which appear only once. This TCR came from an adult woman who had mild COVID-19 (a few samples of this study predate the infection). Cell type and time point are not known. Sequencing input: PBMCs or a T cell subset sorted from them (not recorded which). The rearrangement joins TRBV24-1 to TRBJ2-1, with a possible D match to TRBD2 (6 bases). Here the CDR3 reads CATSDAQTTSRPFYNEQFF. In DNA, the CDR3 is TGTGCCACCAGTGACGCACAAACCACTAGCAGACCGTTCTACAATGAGCAGTTCTTC.